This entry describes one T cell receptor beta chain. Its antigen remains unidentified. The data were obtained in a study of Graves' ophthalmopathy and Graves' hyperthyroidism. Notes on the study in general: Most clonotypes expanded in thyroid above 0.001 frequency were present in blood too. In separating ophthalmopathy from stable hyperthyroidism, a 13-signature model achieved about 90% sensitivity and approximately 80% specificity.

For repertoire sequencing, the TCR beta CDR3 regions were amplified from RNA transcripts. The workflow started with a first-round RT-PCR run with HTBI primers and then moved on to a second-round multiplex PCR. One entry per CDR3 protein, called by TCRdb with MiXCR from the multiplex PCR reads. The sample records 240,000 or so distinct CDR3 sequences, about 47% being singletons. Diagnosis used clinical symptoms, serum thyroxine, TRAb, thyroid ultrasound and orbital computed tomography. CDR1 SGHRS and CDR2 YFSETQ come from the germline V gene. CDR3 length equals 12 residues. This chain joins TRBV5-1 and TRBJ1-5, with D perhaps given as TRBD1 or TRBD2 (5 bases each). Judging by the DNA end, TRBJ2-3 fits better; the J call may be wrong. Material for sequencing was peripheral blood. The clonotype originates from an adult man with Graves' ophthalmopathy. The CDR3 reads CASRRGADTQYF. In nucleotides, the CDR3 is TGCGCCAGCAGACGGGGCGCAGATACGCAGTATTTT.